This TCR beta chain was sequenced for a study of control samples from healthy donors and cancer patients. Clones were read by immunoSEQ multiplex PCR, and TCRdb kept only the in-frame ones, dropping some. The top ten hold around 2.8% of the sample, which has 60,000 to 70,000 clones, roughly 80% seen once. The CDR3 is made up of 14 amino acids. With 6 bases removed from V and 7 bases from J, the gap between germline ends came to 15 bases. Per germline, CDR1 LGHNT and CDR2 FRNRAP. The rearrangement joins TRBV12-5 to TRBJ2-2, with TRBD1 as a possible D gene (5 bases). The sequencing input was PBMCs. The clonotype originates from a woman between 50 and 59 years old with lung cancer. The CDR3 is CASGDAQGVGELFF. CDR3 coding DNA: TGTGCTAGTGGAGACGCCCAGGGCGTCGGGGAGCTGTTTTTT.